This is a list of T cell receptor beta chains from one sample in a study of blood T cell repertoires in COVID-19. This table comes from immunoSEQ multiplex PCR, and its TCRdb copy is limited to in-frame clones, with some not included. Here the sample spans 150,000 or so clones, around 80% being singletons. Sequencing used peripheral blood. Every receptor here comes from a man in his 60s with active or convalescent COVID-19. Both conserved end residues are part of each CDR3. D genes are given only for firm matches.

>TRBV19|TRBJ2-7|TRBD2
CATSGRDNSYEQYF
TGTGCCACAAGCGGGAGGGATAATTCCTACGAGCAGTACTTC
>TRBV19|TRBJ1-1|TRBD1
CASSMGQGAFNTEAFF
TGTGCCAGTAGTATGGGACAGGGGGCGTTTAACACTGAAGCTTTCTTT
>TRBV28|TRBJ2-3|TRBD2
CASSRWTSGSVDTQYF
TGTGCCAGCAGTCGTTGGACTAGCGGGAGTGTAGATACGCAGTATTTT
>TRBV7-6|TRBJ2-7|TRBD1
CASSYDGGQDYEQYF
TGTGCCAGCAGTTATGACGGTGGACAGGACTACGAGCAGTACTTC
>TRBV6-6|TRBJ2-7|TRBD1
CASRKGQGGHEQYF
TGTGCCAGCAGGAAGGGACAGGGCGGCCACGAGCAGTACTTC
>TRBV7-2|TRBJ2-3|-
CASSLLWGRADTQYF
TGTGCCAGCAGCTTACTTTGGGGGCGGGCAGATACGCAGTATTTT
>TRBV5-1|TRBJ2-3|-
CASSLQGSGLDTQYF
TGCGCCAGCAGCTTGCAGGGGTCGGGTTTAGATACGCAGTATTTT
>TRBV29-1|TRBJ1-2|-
CSVGGDGSDYGYTF
TGCAGCGTGGGAGGGGACGGGTCTGACTATGGCTACACCTTC
>TRBV10-3|TRBJ1-2|-
CAISEPTGVKAAGYTF
TGTGCCATCAGTGAGCCCACGGGGGTGAAGGCGGCTGGCTACACCTTC
>TRBV2|TRBJ2-7|TRBD1
CASRTTGGYEQYF
TGTGCCAGCAGAACCACAGGGGGCTATGAGCAGTACTTC
>TRBV7-2|TRBJ2-3|TRBD2
CASSLEVDQRGGGTDTQYF
TGTGCCAGCAGCTTAGAGGTAGACCAGCGGGGGGGTGGCACAGATACGCAGTATTTT
>TRBV11-3|TRBJ2-1|TRBD2
CASSLEGSGAAYNEQFF
TGTGCCAGCAGCTTAGAGGGTAGCGGGGCGGCCTACAATGAGCAGTTCTTC
>TRBV19|TRBJ1-2|TRBD1
CASSGARQGRRGYTF
TGTGCCAGTAGTGGAGCAAGACAGGGGCGAAGAGGCTACACCTTC
>TRBV6-6|TRBJ2-2|-
CASSYSKGVSGELFF
TGTGCCAGCAGTTACTCGAAGGGGGTATCCGGGGAGCTGTTTTTT